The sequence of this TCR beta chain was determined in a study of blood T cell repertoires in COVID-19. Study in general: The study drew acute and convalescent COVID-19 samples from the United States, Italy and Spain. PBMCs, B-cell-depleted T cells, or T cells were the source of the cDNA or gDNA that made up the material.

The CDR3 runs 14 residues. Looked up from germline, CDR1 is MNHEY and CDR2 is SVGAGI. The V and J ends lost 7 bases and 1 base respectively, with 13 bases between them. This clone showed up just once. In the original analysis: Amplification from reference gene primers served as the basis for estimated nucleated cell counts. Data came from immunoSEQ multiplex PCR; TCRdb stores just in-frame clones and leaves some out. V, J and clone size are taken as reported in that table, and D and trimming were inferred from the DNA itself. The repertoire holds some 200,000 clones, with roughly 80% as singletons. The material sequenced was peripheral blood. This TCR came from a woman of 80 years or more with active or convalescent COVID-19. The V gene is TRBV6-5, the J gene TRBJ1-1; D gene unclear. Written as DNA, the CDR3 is TGTGCCAGCATTCCGACCCGAGGGAACACTGAAGCTTTCTTT. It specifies CASIPTRGNTEAFF.